This is a list of T cell receptor beta chains from one sample in a study of shared clonotypes between healthy human individuals. The protocol was immunoSEQ multiplex PCR, while the TCRdb copy is restricted to in-frame clones and leaves out a portion. Among around 940,000 clones, 60% to 85% were seen once, and the ten largest hold around 1.4%. Material for sequencing was memory CD4+ T cells sorted from blood. The source is a man younger than 30 in good health. The CDR3 runs from the conserved cysteine through the conserved F or W. A D gene is named only where the DNA matches it firmly. A row's size may be missing; if present it is once, few, many or a size class.

TRBJ1-1 NA TRBV6-5 NA TGTGCCAGCAGTTCATCCCTAGGGAACACTGAAGCTTTCTTT CASSSSLGNTEAFF
TRBJ2-3 TRBD1 TRBV11-1 NA TGTGCCAGCAGCCAGTTGGGACAGGGGGCACCAGATACGCAGTATTTT CASSQLGQGAPDTQYF
TRBJ1-4 NA TRBV5-1 NA TGCGCCAGCAGCTCTGTTCTTAATGAAAAACTGTTTTTT CASSSVLNEKLFF
TRBJ2-3 NA TRBV10-3 NA TGTGCCATCAGTGAGGCGGGGAGGACAGATACGCAGTATTTT CAISEAGRTDTQYF
TRBJ1-4 NA TRBV6-5 NA TGTGCCAGCAGTTACAATGGGGGGGAGTATGAAAAACTGTTTTTT CASSYNGGEYEKLFF
TRBJ1-5 NA TRBV5-1 NA TGCGCCAGCAGCTTGGAGGGCATGAATCAGCCCCAGCATTTT CASSLEGMNQPQHF
TRBJ1-4 NA TRBV6-1 NA TGTGCCAGCAGTGAAGGAGGTCCGGCGGCCCGTGAAAAACTGTTTTTT CASSEGGPAAREKLFF
TRBJ2-3 TRBD2 TRBV11-2 NA TGTGCCAGCAGCGATCTCGGGGGGGGCGACACAGATACGCAGTATTTT CASSDLGGGDTDTQYF
TRBJ2-3 TRBD2 TRBV7-2 NA TGTGCCAGCAGCGCGGAACGGGCTAGCGGGAGCACAGATACGCAGTATTTT CASSAERASGSTDTQYF
TRBJ1-5 NA TRBV28 NA TGTGCCAGCAGGGAGGCTTATCAGCCCCAGCATTTT CASREAYQPQHF
TRBJ2-2 NA TRBV4-3 NA TGCGCCAGCAGCCAAGAGCTGACCAAGAACACCGGGGAGCTGTTTTTT CASSQELTKNTGELFF
TRBJ2-1 TRBD2 TRBV6-4 NA TGTGCCAGCAGTGACTCGGCGGGAGCCGGCAATGAGCAGTTCTTC CASSDSAGAGNEQFF
TRBJ1-4 NA TRBV5-1 NA TGCGCCAGCAGCTTCGGCAGGGGTTGGGAAAAACTGTTTTTT CASSFGRGWEKLFF
TRBJ1-4 NA TRBV2 NA TGTGCCAGCAGCAATCTCTATAATGAAAAACTGTTTTTT CASSNLYNEKLFF
TRBJ2-7 NA TRBV28 NA TGTGCCAGCAGACCGCTGGGTCTCGAGCAGTACTTC CASRPLGLEQYF
TRBJ1-2 NA TRBV6-1 NA TGTGCCAGCAGTGACGGACGGAGCTATGGCTACACCTTC CASSDGRSYGYTF
TRBJ2-7 TRBD1 TRBV11-2 NA TGTGCCAGCAGCTCCACCGGGACAGGGGCCTACGAGCAGTACTTC CASSSTGTGAYEQYF
TRBJ1-5 NA TRBV4-1 NA TGCGCCAGCAGCCAAGAACGACCCTATAGCAATCAGCCCCAGCATTTT CASSQERPYSNQPQHF
TRBJ2-2 NA TRBV2 NA TGTGCCAGCAGCATTCTAGCTACGACCGGGGAGCTGTTTTTT CASSILATTGELFF
TRBJ1-1 TRBD1 TRBV10-1 NA TGCGCCAGCAGTGCCGAGACAGGGAGCACTGAAGCTTTCTTT CASSAETGSTEAFF
TRBJ2-2 NA TRBV5-6 NA TGTGCCAGCAGCTCCAAACAGGAGGGGAACACCGGGGAGCTGTTTTTT CASSSKQEGNTGELFF
TRBJ1-4 NA TRBV7-9 NA TGTGCCAGCAGCCCCGACAGGCAACTGTTTTTT CASSPDRQLFF
TRBJ1-5 TRBD1 TRBV9 few TGTGCCAGCAGCGGGGGGACAGGGTCTCAGCCCCAGCATTTT CASSGGTGSQPQHF
TRBJ1-1 NA TRBV30 NA TGTGCCTGGAGTGTACAGAGGGATTGGTCTGAAGCTTTCTTT CAWSVQRDWSEAFF
TRBJ2-7 NA TRBV7-8 NA TGTGCCAGCAGCTTAGGGCGGACCTACGAGCAGTACTTC CASSLGRTYEQYF
TRBJ2-5 TRBD1 TRBV14 NA TGTGCCAGCAGCCAGGCAGGGACAGGCCAAGAGACCCAGTACTTC CASSQAGTGQETQYF
TRBJ2-3 NA TRBV4-3 NA TGCGCCAGCAGCCAAGTGAGGGGGGTTGGCCCAGATACGCAGTATTTT CASSQVRGVGPDTQYF
TRBJ2-3 NA TRBV30 many TGTGCCTGGAGTGTATCTCGGCATACGCAGTATTTT CAWSVSRHTQYF
TRBJ2-7 TRBD2 TRBV7-2 NA TGTGCCAGCAGCCCCCAGCAGGGACTAGCGGTTTTAAGCTCCTACGAGCAGTACTTC CASSPQQGLAVLSSYEQYF
TRBJ1-2 TRBD1 TRBV11-2 NA TGTGCCAGCAGCTCGCGGACAGGGTATGGCTACACCTTC CASSSRTGYGYTF
TRBJ2-7 TRBD2 TRBV27 NA TGTGCCAGCAGTTCGGCGGGGGGTGCCAGGGCGGGCGAGCAGTACTTC CASSSAGGARAGEQYF
TRBJ2-7 TRBD2 TRBV6-1 NA TGTGCCAGCAGTGAAGCCACTAGCGGGAGTCGAAGGGGCGAGCAGTACTTC CASSEATSGSRRGEQYF
TRBJ1-2 NA TRBV5-1 once TGCGCCAGCAGCTTGGATCCCCGGTATGGCTACACCTTC CASSLDPRYGYTF
TRBJ2-1 TRBD2 TRBV30 NA TGTGCCTGGACCAGTTCGGGCGGGAGATTTGGAAATGAGCAGTTCTTC CAWTSSGGRFGNEQFF
TRBJ1-5 NA TRBV4-1 NA TGCGCCAGCAGCCAAGATCCCACGGGGTCGCAGTATCAGCCCCAGCATTTT CASSQDPTGSQYQPQHF
TRBJ1-2 TRBD1 TRBV2 NA TGTGCCAGCAGTGATTCCGCCAGGGGGAGAGGCCACACCTTC CASSDSARGRGHTF
TRBJ2-2 TRBD1 TRBV6-4 once TGTGCCAGCGGATACAGGGGGCATAGAAGCACCGGGGAGCTGTTTTTT CASGYRGHRSTGELFF
TRBJ2-2 NA TRBV5-1 NA TGCGCCAGCAGCTTGAACCTCGGGACGAACACCGGGGAGCTGTTTTTT CASSLNLGTNTGELFF
TRBJ2-7 TRBD1 TRBV30 NA TGTGCCTGGAGTCCCTGGGACAGGGCCTACGAGCAGTACTTC CAWSPWDRAYEQYF
TRBJ1-1 NA TRBV5-1 NA TGCGCCAGCAGCGCCGGACGTATGAACACTGAAGCTTTCTTT CASSAGRMNTEAFF
TRBJ2-1 TRBD1 TRBV5-1 NA TGCGCCAGCAGTTCAGGGGGCTCCTACAATGAGCAGTTCTTC CASSSGGSYNEQFF
TRBJ1-3 TRBD1 TRBV6-6 few TGTGCCAGCAGATCTACAGGGGGCTCTGGAAACACCATATATTTT CASRSTGGSGNTIYF
TRBJ2-7 NA TRBV2 NA TGTGCCAGCACCCAAGTCGTCTCCTACGAGCAGTACTTC CASTQVVSYEQYF
TRBJ1-3 NA TRBV10-3 NA TGTGCCACCTCGTCGCCCAGCTCTGGAAACACCATATATTTT CATSSPSSGNTIYF
TRBJ1-2 TRBD1 TRBV29-1 NA TGCAGCGTTGAAGGTCCCTACAGGGGCCATGGCTACACCTTC CSVEGPYRGHGYTF
TRBJ2-7 TRBD1 TRBV13 NA TGTGCCAGCAGCAGCCGGGACAGTTATACCTACGAGCAGTACTTC CASSSRDSYTYEQYF
TRBJ2-3 NA TRBV9 NA TGTGCCAGCAGCGGCCACCCGGGACTTTTCACAGATACGCAGTATTTT CASSGHPGLFTDTQYF
TRBJ1-2 NA TRBV30 NA TGTGCCTGGAGTGGCAATGAGGGCAGGGGCTACACCTTC CAWSGNEGRGYTF
TRBJ1-1 NA TRBV5-8 NA TGTGCCAGCAGCCCACAGAACATTAACACTGAAGCTTTCTTT CASSPQNINTEAFF
TRBJ1-2 NA TRBV5-5 NA TGTGCCAGCAGCTTGGTTACAGCGAATCTAGGCGGCTACACCTTC CASSLVTANLGGYTF
TRBJ1-1 NA TRBV20-1 NA TGCAGTGCCCAGACAGTGTCAGCCTTCTTT CSAQTVSAFF
TRBJ2-7 TRBD1 TRBV13 NA TGTGCCAGCAGCGGCCCGGGGACAGGGCCATCCTACGAGCAGTACTTC CASSGPGTGPSYEQYF
TRBJ2-3 TRBD2 TRBV4-3 NA TGCGCCAGCAGCCAAGAAGGGACTAGCGGGAGGACAGATACGCAGTATTTT CASSQEGTSGRTDTQYF